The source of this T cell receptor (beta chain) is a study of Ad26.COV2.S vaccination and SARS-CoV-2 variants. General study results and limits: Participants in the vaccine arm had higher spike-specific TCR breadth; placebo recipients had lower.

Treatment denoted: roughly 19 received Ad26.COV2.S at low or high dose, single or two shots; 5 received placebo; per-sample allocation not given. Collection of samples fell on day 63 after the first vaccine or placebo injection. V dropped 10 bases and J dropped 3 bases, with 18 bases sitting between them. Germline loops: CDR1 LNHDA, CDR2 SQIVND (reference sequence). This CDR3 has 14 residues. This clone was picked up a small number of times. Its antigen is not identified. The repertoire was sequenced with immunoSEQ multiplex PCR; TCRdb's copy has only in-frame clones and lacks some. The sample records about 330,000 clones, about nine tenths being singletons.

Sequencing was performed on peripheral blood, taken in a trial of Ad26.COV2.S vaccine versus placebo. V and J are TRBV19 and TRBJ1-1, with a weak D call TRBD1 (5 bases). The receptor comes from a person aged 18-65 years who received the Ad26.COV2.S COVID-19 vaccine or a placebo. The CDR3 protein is CATTRDPRYTEAFF. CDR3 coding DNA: TGTGCCACGACCCGGGACCCAAGATACACTGAAGCTTTCTTT.